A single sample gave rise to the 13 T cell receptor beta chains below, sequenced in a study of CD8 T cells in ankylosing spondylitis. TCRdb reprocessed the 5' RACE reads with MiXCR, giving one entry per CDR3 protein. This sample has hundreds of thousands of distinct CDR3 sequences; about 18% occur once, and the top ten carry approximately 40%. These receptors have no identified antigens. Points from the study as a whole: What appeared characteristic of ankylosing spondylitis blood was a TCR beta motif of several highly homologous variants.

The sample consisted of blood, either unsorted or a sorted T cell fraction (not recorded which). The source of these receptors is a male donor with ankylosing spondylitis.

The CDR3 DNA is TGCACGGCTAGTTATAGCGGGGGGGTCAATGAGCAGTTCTTC. Its protein product is CTASYSGGVNEQFF. V is TRBV20-1 and J is TRBJ2-1, with 11 positions matching TRBD2. Germline loops: CDR1 DFQATT, CDR2 SNEGSKA (reference sequence). The CDR3 length is 14 residues.

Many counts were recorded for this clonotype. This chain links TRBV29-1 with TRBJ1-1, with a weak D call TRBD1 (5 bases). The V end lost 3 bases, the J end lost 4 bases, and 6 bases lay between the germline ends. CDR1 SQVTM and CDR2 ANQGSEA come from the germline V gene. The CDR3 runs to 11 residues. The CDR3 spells CSVDRATEAFF. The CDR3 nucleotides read TGCAGCGTTGACAGGGCCACTGAAGCTTTCTTT.

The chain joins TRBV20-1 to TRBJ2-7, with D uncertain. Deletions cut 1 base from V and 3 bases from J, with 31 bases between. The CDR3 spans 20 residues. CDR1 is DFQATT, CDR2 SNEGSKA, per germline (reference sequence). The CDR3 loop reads CSARGPKHLIHDTCYYEQYF. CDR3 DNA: TGCAGTGCTAGAGGGCCCAAACACCTAATACATGACACCTGCTACTACGAGCAGTACTTC.

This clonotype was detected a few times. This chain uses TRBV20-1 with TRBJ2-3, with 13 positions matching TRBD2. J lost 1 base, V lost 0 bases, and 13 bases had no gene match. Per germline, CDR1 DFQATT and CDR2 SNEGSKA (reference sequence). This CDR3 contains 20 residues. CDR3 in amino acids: CSARDILGLGLAGGTDTQYF. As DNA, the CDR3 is TGCAGTGCTAGAGATATTTTGGGGCTAGGACTAGCGGGAGGCACAGATACGCAGTATTTT.

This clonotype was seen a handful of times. CDR3 protein: CSATTSMGLSTEAFF. The CDR3 bases are TGCAGTGCTACCACCTCGATGGGGTTGAGCACTGAAGCTTTCTTT. This sequence joins TRBV20-1 and TRBJ1-1; D is unresolved. Trimming took off 4 bases at V and 4 bases at J, with 19 bases between the two ends. Germline lookup yields CDR1 DFQATT and CDR2 SNEGSKA (reference sequence). The CDR3 loop spans 15 amino acids.

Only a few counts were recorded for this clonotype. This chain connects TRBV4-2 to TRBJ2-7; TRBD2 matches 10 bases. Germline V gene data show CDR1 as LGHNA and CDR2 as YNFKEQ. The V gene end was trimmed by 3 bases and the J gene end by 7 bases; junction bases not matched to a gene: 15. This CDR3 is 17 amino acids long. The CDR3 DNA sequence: TGTGCCAGCAGCCACTCCGGGGGGGCTAGCGGGAGATTAGAGCAGTACTTC. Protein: CASSHSGGASGRLEQYF.

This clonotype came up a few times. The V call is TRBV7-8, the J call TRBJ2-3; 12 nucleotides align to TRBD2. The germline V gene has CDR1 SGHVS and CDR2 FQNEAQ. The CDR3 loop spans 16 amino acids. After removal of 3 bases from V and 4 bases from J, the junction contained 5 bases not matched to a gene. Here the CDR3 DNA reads TGTGCCAGCAGCTTTACGACTAGCGGGGGTGCAGATACGCAGTATTTT. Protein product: CASSFTTSGGADTQYF.

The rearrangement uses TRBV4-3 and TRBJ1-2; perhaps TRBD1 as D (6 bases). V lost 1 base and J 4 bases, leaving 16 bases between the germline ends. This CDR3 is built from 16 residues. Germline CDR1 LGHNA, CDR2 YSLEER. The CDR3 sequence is CASSQGSGGPVYGYTF. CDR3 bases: TGCGCCAGCAGCCAAGGATCGGGGGGGCCCGTCTATGGCTACACCTTC.

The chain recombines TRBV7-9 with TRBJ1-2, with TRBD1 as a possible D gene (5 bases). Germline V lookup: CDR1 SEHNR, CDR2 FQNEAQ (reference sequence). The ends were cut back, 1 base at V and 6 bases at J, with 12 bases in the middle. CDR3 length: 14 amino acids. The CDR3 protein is CASSLDGHLHGYTF. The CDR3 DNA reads TGTGCCAGCAGCTTAGACGGACACCTGCATGGCTACACCTTC.

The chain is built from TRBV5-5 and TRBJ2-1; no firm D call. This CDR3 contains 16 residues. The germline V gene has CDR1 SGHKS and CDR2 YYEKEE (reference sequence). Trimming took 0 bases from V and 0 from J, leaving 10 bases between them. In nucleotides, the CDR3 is TGTGCCAGCAGCTTGGATCCGGCGAGCTCCTACAATGAGCAGTTCTTC. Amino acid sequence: CASSLDPASSYNEQFF.

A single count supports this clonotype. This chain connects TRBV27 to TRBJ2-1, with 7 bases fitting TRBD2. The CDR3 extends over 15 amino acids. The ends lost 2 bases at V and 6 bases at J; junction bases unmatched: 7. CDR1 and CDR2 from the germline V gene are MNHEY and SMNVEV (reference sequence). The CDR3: CASSLGTNPTNEQFF. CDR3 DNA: TGTGCCAGCAGTTTAGGGACTAACCCCACCAATGAGCAGTTCTTC.

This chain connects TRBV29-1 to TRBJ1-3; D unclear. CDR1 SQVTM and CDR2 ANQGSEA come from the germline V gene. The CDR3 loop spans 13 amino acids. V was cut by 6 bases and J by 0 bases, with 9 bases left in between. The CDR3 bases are TGCAGCGTGGGAGGCTACTCTGGAAACACCATATATTTT. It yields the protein CSVGGYSGNTIYF.

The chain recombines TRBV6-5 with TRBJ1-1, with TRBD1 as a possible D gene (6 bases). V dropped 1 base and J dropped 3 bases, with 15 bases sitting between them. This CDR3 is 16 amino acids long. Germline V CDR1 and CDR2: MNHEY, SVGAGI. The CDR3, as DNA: TGTGCCAGCAGTTACTTTGGGGGCTGGTTGGACACTGAAGCTTTCTTT. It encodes CASSYFGGWLDTEAFF.